This is a list of T cell receptor beta chains from one sample in a study of T cells in Graves' hyperthyroidism and ophthalmopathy. TCRdb re-analysed the multiplex PCR reads in MiXCR, keeping a single row per CDR3 protein. The table has roughly 650,000 distinct CDR3 sequences, roughly 15% seen once. Specimen: blood. All receptors derive from a woman between 40 and 50 years old with Graves' ophthalmopathy. Each CDR3 is given with its conserved first and last residue. The D gene is left open where the match is weak. Rows give clone size only sometimes, using once, few, many, or a class for an expanded clone.

d_call j_call v_call clone_size cdr3_aa cdr3_nt
- TRBJ1-2 TRBV29-1 - CSASSGSYGYTF TGCAGCGCCTCGAGTGGATCCTATGGCTACACCTTC
- TRBJ1-2 TRBV5-4 once CASSFTSDVLFTF TGTGCCAGCAGCTTTACTTCGGATGTATTGTTCACCTTC
- TRBJ2-1 TRBV6-2/TRBV6-3 - CASPDGVFRTGNEQFF TGTGCCAGCCCCGATGGGGTCTTTCGGACCGGGAATGAGCAGTTCTTC
- TRBJ1-6 TRBV28 few CASTRENSPLHF TGTGCCAGCACCCGGGAGAATTCACCCCTCCACTTT
- TRBJ1-2 TRBV20-1 few CSARAGAGYTF TGCAGTGCTAGAGCAGGGGCTGGCTACACCTTC
TRBD2 TRBJ2-5 TRBV10-3 few CAISDPTSGPPTQYF TGTGCCATCAGTGATCCGACTAGCGGGCCGCCCACCCAGTACTTC
TRBD1 TRBJ2-7 TRBV18 many CASSPGQGGSYEQYF TGTGCCAGCTCACCCGGACAGGGAGGATCCTACGAGCAGTACTTC
- TRBJ1-4 TRBV3-1 - CASSPLRGRNEKLFF TGTGCCAGCAGCCCCTTGAGGGGTAGAAATGAAAAACTGTTTTTT
- TRBJ2-6 TRBV6-2/TRBV6-3 many CASSYSSGANVLTF TGTGCCAGCAGTTACAGCTCTGGGGCCAACGTCCTGACTTTC
TRBD2 TRBJ2-7 TRBV7-2 many CASSLAAGGSYEQYF TGTGCCAGCAGCTTAGCGGCGGGGGGCTCCTACGAGCAGTACTTC
TRBD1 TRBJ2-2 TRBV20-1 - CSARQGWVGELFF TGCAGTGCCCGACAGGGGTGGGTGGGGGAGCTGTTTTTT
- TRBJ2-6 TRBV7-9 few CASSPQGGLGANVLTF TGTGCCAGCAGCCCACAGGGCGGTCTGGGGGCCAACGTCCTGACTTTC
- TRBJ2-1 TRBV10-3 few CAISESSGRLSEQFF TGTGCCATCAGTGAGTCATCAGGGAGGCTCTCTGAGCAGTTCTTC
- TRBJ2-1 TRBV9 - CASSVDLSPRERFF TGTGCCAGCAGCGTAGATCTTAGCCCCCGTGAACGGTTCTTC
- TRBJ1-4 TRBV28 many CASSLRRGRLRTAGGNNEKLFF TGTGCCAGCAGTTTACGGCGTGGTCGTCTTAGGACAGCTGGGGGGAATAATGAAAAACTGTTTTTT
- TRBJ2-5 TRBV20-1 few CSATGQLETQYF TGCAGTGCTACCGGACAGCTGGAGACCCAGTACTTC
TRBD1 TRBJ2-2 TRBV12-3/TRBV12-4 few CASRLGQGHTGELFF TGTGCCAGCAGGCTCGGACAGGGGCACACCGGGGAGCTGTTTTTT
- TRBJ2-3 TRBV5-1 many CASSLEVSTDTQYF TGCGCCAGCAGCTTGGAGGTCAGCACAGATACGCAGTATTTT
- TRBJ2-3 TRBV11-2 many CASSNGGIDTQYF TGTGCCAGCAGCAACGGAGGTATAGATACGCAGTATTTT
- TRBJ2-7 TRBV12-3/TRBV12-4 - CASSSETGPGGYEQYF TGTGCCAGCAGTTCTGAAACCGGGCCTGGGGGTTATGAGCAGTACTTC
- TRBJ2-7 TRBV2 many CASSGSVYRWDQNPYEQYF TGTGCCAGCAGTGGATCAGTTTATCGTTGGGACCAAAACCCTTACGAGCAGTACTTC
- TRBJ2-5 TRBV11-2 - CASSLDRPGFYQETQYF TGTGCCAGCAGCTTAGATCGTCCTGGTTTTTACCAAGAGACCCAGTACTTC
- TRBJ2-3 TRBV7-9 few CASSLYGGDTQYF TGTGCCAGCAGCTTATACGGAGGGGATACGCAGTATTTT
TRBD2 TRBJ2-7 TRBV25-1 - CASLNSGRASGEQYF TGTGCCAGTCTTAATAGCGGGAGGGCCTCGGGAGAGCAGTACTTC
TRBD1 TRBJ2-7 TRBV20-1 many CSAIRGDRGSYEQYF TGCAGTGCTATAAGGGGGGACAGGGGCTCCTACGAGCAGTACTTC
TRBD1 TRBJ2-4 TRBV28 - CASSPGGWGTGSDIQYF TGTGCCAGCAGCCCCGGGGGGTGGGGGACAGGGTCGGACATTCAGTACTTC
TRBD2 TRBJ2-3 TRBV20-1 - CSARFSGDTSDTQYF TGCAGTGCCCGTTTTAGCGGGGATACCTCAGATACGCAGTATTTT
- TRBJ2-7 TRBV6-1 few CASRGSASYEQYF TGTGCCAGCAGGGGTAGCGCCTCCTACGAGCAGTACTTC
TRBD1 TRBJ1-1 TRBV12-3/TRBV12-4 few CANTTTGLTEAFF TGTGCCAACACAACGACAGGGCTCACTGAAGCTTTCTTT
- TRBJ2-7 TRBV4-2 few CASSQGLSSAYEQYF TGTGCCAGCAGCCAGGGGTTAAGCAGCGCGTACGAGCAGTACTTC
TRBD1 TRBJ1-5 TRBV2 many CASSEDRLGNQPQHF TGTGCCAGCAGTGAGGACAGGTTAGGCAATCAGCCCCAGCATTTT
TRBD1 TRBJ2-2 TRBV20-1 - CSAKRTGAGGELFF TGCAGTGCCAAAAGGACAGGGGCGGGCGGGGAGCTGTTTTTT
- TRBJ1-5 TRBV6-1 many CASSEEGRSESNQPQHF TGTGCCAGCAGTGAAGAGGGTAGGTCGGAAAGCAATCAGCCCCAGCATTTT
TRBD2 TRBJ2-1 TRBV12-3/TRBV12-4 - CASSLVPLAGGPSTYNEQFF TGTGCCAGCAGTTTAGTCCCTCTAGCGGGAGGGCCGAGCACCTACAATGAGCAGTTCTTC
- TRBJ2-2 TRBV12-3/TRBV12-4 many CASSFPRGTNTGELFF TGTGCCAGCAGTTTCCCCCGGGGAACGAACACCGGGGAGCTGTTTTTT
- TRBJ2-2 TRBV11-2 many CASSPEVTGELFF TGTGCCAGCAGCCCAGAGGTAACCGGGGAGCTGTTTTTT
- TRBJ2-1 TRBV13 - CASSPRDLEQFF TGTGCCAGCAGCCCCCGGGACCTTGAGCAGTTCTTC